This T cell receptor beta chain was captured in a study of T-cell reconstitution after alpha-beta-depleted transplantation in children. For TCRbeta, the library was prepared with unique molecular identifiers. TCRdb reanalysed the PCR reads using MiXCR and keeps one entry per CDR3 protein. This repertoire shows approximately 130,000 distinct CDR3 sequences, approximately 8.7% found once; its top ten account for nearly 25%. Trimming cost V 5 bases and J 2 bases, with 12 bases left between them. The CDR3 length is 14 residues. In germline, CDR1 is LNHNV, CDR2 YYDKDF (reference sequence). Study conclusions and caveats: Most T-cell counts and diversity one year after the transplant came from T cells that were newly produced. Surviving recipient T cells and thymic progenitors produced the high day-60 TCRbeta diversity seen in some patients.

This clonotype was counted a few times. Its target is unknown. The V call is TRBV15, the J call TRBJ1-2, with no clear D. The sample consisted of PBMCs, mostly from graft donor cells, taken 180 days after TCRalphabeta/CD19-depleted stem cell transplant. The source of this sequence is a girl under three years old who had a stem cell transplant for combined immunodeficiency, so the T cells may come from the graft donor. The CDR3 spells CATSSRTRNYGYTF. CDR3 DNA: TGTGCCACCAGCTCCCGGACGCGAAACTATGGCTACACCTTC. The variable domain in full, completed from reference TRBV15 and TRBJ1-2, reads DAMVIQNPRYQVTQFGKPVTLSCSQTLNHNVMYWYQQKSSQAPKLLFHYYDKDFNNEADTPDNFQSRRPNTSFCFLDIRSPGLGDTAMYLCATSSRTRNYGYTFGSGTRLTVV.